Following are 8 T cell receptor beta chains from one sample sequenced in a study of graft-versus-host responses after intestinal transplantation. Their cognate antigens are unknown. Profiling relied on immunoSEQ multiplex PCR, and the TCRdb table lists in-frame clones only, not all of them. The sample holds some 150,000 clones, about 93% seen once. This specimen was unstimulated CD4+ T cells sorted from spleen or lymph node cells, taken before intestinal transplant. These receptors originate from a human donor who received an intestinal transplant.

The chain carries TRBV7-2 and TRBJ1-5; D is undetermined. The CDR3 runs to 15 residues. The germline V and J ends were trimmed by 1 base and 3 bases, with 10 bases remaining between them. Germline lookup yields CDR1 SGHTA and CDR2 FQGNSA. The CDR3 loop is CASSLGGGFNQPQHF. The DNA of the CDR3 is TGTGCCAGCAGCTTAGGGGGAGGATTCAATCAGCCCCAGCATTTT.

The V call is TRBV4-2, the J call TRBJ2-2, with D unclear. With 0 bases removed from V and 4 bases from J, the gap between germline ends came to 15 bases. This CDR3 comprises 17 residues. Germline lookup yields CDR1 LGHNA and CDR2 YNFKEQ. The CDR3: CASSQEGSITSTGELFF. DNA for the CDR3: TGTGCCAGCAGCCAAGAGGGGTCCATAACTTCCACCGGGGAGCTGTTTTTT.

This clone was observed once. V is TRBV7-2 and J is TRBJ2-4; tentatively, D is TRBD2 (5 bases). The germline V gene has CDR1 SGHTA and CDR2 FQGNSA. V dropped 5 bases and J dropped 2 bases, with 16 bases sitting between them. CDR3 length equals 16 residues. The CDR3 bases are TGTGCCAGCAGCCCGCGCGTTAGCGTAACCAAAAACATTCAGTACTTC. It codes for CASSPRVSVTKNIQYF.

For this clone: The same CDR3 can be traced to other DNA sequences in this sample. This rearrangement joins TRBV2 to TRBJ2-3; 13 bases are a match to TRBD2. V shed 4 bases, J shed 4 bases, and the junction held 2 bases outside the gene matches. This CDR3 comprises 15 residues. CDR1 and CDR2 (germline): SNHLY, FYNNEI. For the CDR3, the DNA is TGTGCCAGCAGTGGACTAGCGGGAGGACCAGATACGCAGTATTTT. It is translated as CASSGLAGGPDTQYF.

The CDR3 protein is CASSLSTSSYNEQFF. For the CDR3, the DNA is TGTGCCAGCAGCTTATCTACTAGCTCCTACAATGAGCAGTTCTTC. The chain uses TRBV7-6 and TRBJ2-1, with a tentative D call TRBD2 (5 bases). The CDR3 spans 15 residues. Trimming pared 2 bases from V and 0 bases from J, leaving 8 bases between. Germline CDR1 is SGHVS and CDR2 is FNYEAQ.

The chain recombines TRBV28 with TRBJ2-1; 8 bases are shared with TRBD2. The CDR3 totals 14 residues. Germline V gene sequence: CDR1 MDHEN, CDR2 SYDVKM. V dropped 7 bases and J dropped 4; count of bases not matched to a gene: 6. The CDR3: CASTSGGNYNEQFF. The CDR3 DNA sequence: TGTGCCAGCACTTCGGGAGGGAATTACAATGAGCAGTTCTTC.

The V gene is TRBV6-1, the J gene TRBJ1-2; TRBD1 agrees at 7 bases. CDR1 is MNHNS and CDR2 is SASEGT in the germline V gene. The junction had 6 bases not matched to a gene; V was cut back by 1 base and J by 4 bases. The length of the CDR3 is 15 residues. CDR3: CASSEVTRQGYGYTF. DNA for the CDR3: TGTGCCAGCAGTGAAGTCACGAGACAGGGCTATGGCTACACCTTC.

The V and J genes are TRBV29-1 and TRBJ2-5, with D perhaps TRBD2 (5 bases). V was shortened by 7 bases and J by 2 bases, with 11 bases between the two germline ends. The CDR3 totals 12 residues. Germline loops: CDR1 SQVTM, CDR2 ANQGSEA. CDR3 nucleotides: TGCAGCGGGGAGAACTTGCAAGAGACCCAGTACTTC. Its protein is CSGENLQETQYF.